These T cell receptor beta chains were read from a single sample in a study of blood T cell repertoires in COVID-19. Clones were read by immunoSEQ multiplex PCR, and TCRdb kept only the in-frame ones, dropping some. The sample has under 500,000 clones; about 89% are singletons. What was sequenced was peripheral blood. The receptor set was obtained from a young woman with acute or convalescent COVID-19. Each CDR3 is given with its conserved first and last residue. Fields, in order: J gene, V gene, clone size, D gene, CDR3 DNA, CDR3 protein. A D gene is named only where the DNA matches it firmly. Where a row states a size, it is once, few, many or the class of an expanded clone; other rows omit it.

>TRBJ1-2|TRBV5-1|.|.
TGCGCCAGCAGCTCGACTACAGGGAACTATGGCTACACCTTC
CASSSTTGNYGYTF
>TRBJ2-7|TRBV6-1|few|.
TGTGCCAGCAGTGAAGTAGCTAGCTCCATAACCTACGAGCAGTACTTC
CASSEVASSITYEQYF
>TRBJ2-5|TRBV3-1/TRBV3-2|.|TRBD2
TGTGCCAGCAGCCGCGGAAGGTCTAGCGGGTCAGAGACCCAGTACTTC
CASSRGRSSGSETQYF
>TRBJ1-1|TRBV5-4|.|.
TGTGCCAGCAGCTCCCCGGGGTTATACACTGAAGCTTTCTTT
CASSSPGLYTEAFF
>TRBJ1-2|TRBV5-1|.|.
TGCGCCAGCAGCTTGGCATTTTCTGCGGCGGGCTATGGCTACACCTTC
CASSLAFSAAGYGYTF
>TRBJ2-4|TRBV29-1|once|TRBD2
TGCAGCGTTTCTGCTGGGGGGGGAGCCAAAAACATTCAGTACTTC
CSVSAGGGAKNIQYF
>TRBJ2-3|TRBV4-2|.|.
TGTGCCAGCAGCCAAGACGGCGGGAGCACAGATACGCAGTATTTT
CASSQDGGSTDTQYF
>TRBJ2-7|TRBV14|few|.
TGTGCCAGCAGCTCGTCCGGGACAAAATACTACGAGCAGTACTTC
CASSSSGTKYYEQYF
>TRBJ2-7|TRBV5-1|.|.
TGCGCCAGCAGCGCTGGGACTTCCTACGAGCAGTACTTC
CASSAGTSYEQYF
>TRBJ2-2|TRBV9|once|.
TGTGCCAGCAGCGTAGTAGCGACGAACACCGGGGAGCTGTTTTTT
CASSVVATNTGELFF
>TRBJ1-2|TRBV6-2/TRBV6-3|.|.
TGTGCCAGCAGTTACCGGTTTGAGAAAGGGGATTGGAGCTATGGCTACACCTTC
CASSYRFEKGDWSYGYTF
>TRBJ1-1|TRBV3-1/TRBV3-2|.|.
TGTGCCAGCAGCCAAGATTTTACGGGGGAGGCAGAAGCTTTCTTT
CASSQDFTGEAEAFF
>TRBJ1-2|TRBV5-6|.|.
TGTGCCAGCAGCCAAAGCGAAGTGGCGGACTATGGCTACACCTTC
CASSQSEVADYGYTF
>TRBJ2-1|TRBV6-6|.|TRBD1
TGTGCCAGCAGTTACGGGGGACAGTACAATGAGCAGTTCTTC
CASSYGGQYNEQFF
>TRBJ2-1|TRBV20-1|.|.
TGCAGTGCTAGTAGGGACACACGGTGGAATGAGCAGTTCTTC
CSASRDTRWNEQFF
>TRBJ2-7|TRBV4-2|.|.
TGTGCCAGCAGCCAAAATCTGGGGCGGGGTAACGAGCAGTACTTC
CASSQNLGRGNEQYF
>TRBJ1-1|TRBV2|few|.
TGTGCCAGCAGTGAATGGGGGCGCGGGACTGAAGCTTTCTTT
CASSEWGRGTEAFF
>TRBJ2-5|TRBV11-2|once|.
TGTGCCAGCAGCTTAGGAGGAGGGAGGGAGACCCAGTACTTC
CASSLGGGRETQYF
>TRBJ1-3|TRBV19|many|.
TGTGCCAGTAGCCTGCGGGGTCAAGGAAACACCATATATTTT
CASSLRGQGNTIYF
>TRBJ1-6|TRBV10-3|.|TRBD1
TGTGCCAGCCAAGGGCAGGGGGCGGTCTCACCCCTCCACTTT
CASQGQGAVSPLHF
>TRBJ2-7|TRBV7-9|.|.
TGTGCCAGCAGCCCCCGGGACGAGCAGTACTTC
CASSPRDEQYF
>TRBJ2-2|TRBV5-1|few|.
TGCGCCAGCACCCTAAGTTCCGGGGAGCTGTTTTTT
CASTLSSGELFF
>TRBJ2-7|TRBV20-1|.|.
TGCAGTGCTAAACACGACTACGAGCAGTACTTC
CSAKHDYEQYF
>TRBJ2-2|TRBV5-1|.|TRBD2
TGCGCCAGCAGACCTCTAGCGGCCTCGAACACCGGGGAGCTGTTTTTT
CASRPLAASNTGELFF
>TRBJ1-3|TRBV7-2|.|TRBD1
TGTGCCAGCAGCTTAGCGCTGTGGGACAGGGGGCCTGGAAACACCATATATTTT
CASSLALWDRGPGNTIYF
>TRBJ2-5|TRBV18|once|TRBD2
TGTGCCAGCTCACCAACTAGCGGACCCCAAGAGACCCAGTACTTC
CASSPTSGPQETQYF
>TRBJ1-5|TRBV6-5|once|TRBD1
TGTGCCAGCAGTTACTCAGGGGACAGGGGTGATCAGCCCCAGCATTTT
CASSYSGDRGDQPQHF
>TRBJ2-7|TRBV7-9|few|.
TGTGCCAGCAGCCCCCCGGGTGGTCGCGAGCAGTACTTC
CASSPPGGREQYF
>TRBJ1-4|TRBV2|.|.
TGTGCCAGCAGGGAACAGGGTATTAGGAATGAAAAACTGTTTTTT
CASREQGIRNEKLFF
>TRBJ2-7|TRBV7-6|once|.
TGTGCCAGCAGCTCAGGTCCCGGGGGCTACGAGCAGTACTTC
CASSSGPGGYEQYF
>TRBJ2-7|TRBV7-8|.|.
TGTGCCAGCAGCTTCACGGTCGACTCTACGAGCTCCTACGAGCAGTACTTC
CASSFTVDSTSSYEQYF
>TRBJ2-1|TRBV10-3|.|.
TGTGCCATCAGTGAGTCCCACCCCGGGGACAATGAGCAGTTCTTC
CAISESHPGDNEQFF
>TRBJ2-7|TRBV4-1|.|TRBD2
TGCGCCAGCAGCCAGGTCGCCGGGACTAGCGGGGGGCGGTCGTACTTC
CASSQVAGTSGGRSYF
>TRBJ2-2|TRBV5-6|.|.
TGTGCCAGCATCCTAGGGGTCACCGGGGAGCTGTTTTTT
CASILGVTGELFF
>TRBJ1-6|TRBV6-1|.|TRBD1
TGTGCCAGCAGTGAGTCAGGGGGATATAATTCACCCCTCCACTTT
CASSESGGYNSPLHF
>TRBJ2-2|TRBV23-1|.|.
TGCGCCAGCAGTCCTTACTGGACAGCGAACACCGGGGAGCTGTTTTTT
CASSPYWTANTGELFF
>TRBJ2-3|TRBV9|once|.
TGTGCCAGCAGCGGGACAAGCACAGATACGCAGTATTTT
CASSGTSTDTQYF
>TRBJ2-7|TRBV5-4|.|.
TGTGCCAGCAGCTTGGGTATGGCAGGGGCCGAGCAGTACTTC
CASSLGMAGAEQYF
>TRBJ1-6|TRBV7-6|.|TRBD1
TGTGCCAGCAGTCCCGGGACAGGTACAAATTCACCCCTCCACTTT
CASSPGTGTNSPLHF
>TRBJ2-2|TRBV5-4|once|TRBD1
TGTGCCAGCAGCTTTTGGGGACAGGGGAAATCCGGGGAGCTGTTTTTT
CASSFWGQGKSGELFF
>TRBJ1-1|TRBV29-1|.|TRBD1
TGCAGCGTGGACAGGGGAGAAGCTGAAGCTTTCTTT
CSVDRGEAEAFF
>TRBJ1-4|TRBV9|.|.
TGTGCCAGCAGCCCAGGGCAGTTTAATGAAAAACTGTTTTTT
CASSPGQFNEKLFF
>TRBJ2-7|TRBV6-5|.|.
TGTGCTCGAACCAGGGCCCCCTACGAGCAGTACTTC
CARTRAPYEQYF
>TRBJ2-2|TRBV4-1|.|TRBD1
TGCGCCAGCAGCCAGGGAGGACAGGGTTCGGGGGAGCTGTTTTTT
CASSQGGQGSGELFF
>TRBJ2-5|TRBV5-4|.|TRBD2
TGTGCCAGCAGCGTCCCTAGCGGGGGCAGGGGGGAGACCCAGTACTTC
CASSVPSGGRGETQYF
>TRBJ2-2|TRBV5-1|.|.
TGCGCCAGCAGCCCCACAGGGCCCGGGGAGCTGTTTTTT
CASSPTGPGELFF
>TRBJ2-3|TRBV7-3|.|TRBD2
TGTGCCAGCAGTCCCGGACTAGCGGGGGGGCCGGGATCAGATACGCAGTATTTT
CASSPGLAGGPGSDTQYF
>TRBJ1-5|TRBV6-5|.|.
TGTGCCAGCAACCAGGAAAATAGCAATCAGCCCCAGCATTTT
CASNQENSNQPQHF
>TRBJ1-1|TRBV5-1|.|.
TGCGCCAGCAGCTTGCCCGAGGGGACACTGAACACTGAAGCTTTCTTT
CASSLPEGTLNTEAFF
>TRBJ2-7|TRBV28|.|TRBD2
TGTGCCAGCGGAACACTAGCGGGGGGGATGTACGAGCAGTACTTC
CASGTLAGGMYEQYF
>TRBJ1-1|TRBV18|.|.
TGTGCCAGCTCACGCAGACAGGAGGACACTGAAGCTTTCTTT
CASSRRQEDTEAFF
>TRBJ2-7|TRBV5-4|.|TRBD1
TGTGCCAGCAGCTTGGGGCAGGGGGCCTACGAGCAGTACTTC
CASSLGQGAYEQYF
>TRBJ2-7|TRBV6-2/TRBV6-3|.|.
TGTGCCAGCAGTTACGGTCTAGTTTCCTACGAGCAGTACTTC
CASSYGLVSYEQYF
>TRBJ1-2|TRBV28|once|.
TGTGCCAGCATGATCGGCAGGCCCAACTATGGCTACACCTTC
CASMIGRPNYGYTF
>TRBJ2-1|TRBV4-1|.|.
TGCGCCAGCAGCCAAGACGGAGGGCCGGGCAATGAGCAGTTCTTC
CASSQDGGPGNEQFF
>TRBJ2-1|TRBV7-9|once|TRBD2
TGTGCCAGCAGCTTAATGGCGGGGGAAAATGAGCAGTTCTTC
CASSLMAGENEQFF
>TRBJ2-5|TRBV5-1|.|.
TGCGCCAGCAGCTACGGACAGCAAGAGACCCAGTACTTC
CASSYGQQETQYF